This T cell receptor beta chain was documented in a study of cytomegalovirus exposure and HLA in healthy donors. General study results and limits: A highly shared variant cluster was judged a likely technical artifact.

Trimming removed 8 bases at V and 2 bases at J, with 12 bases between. Germline V lookup: CDR1 WSHSY, CDR2 SAAADI. This CDR3 is built from 13 residues. Note on this clone: Its antigen is currently unknown.

60 Vbeta and 13 Jbeta primers were used in PCR. Clones were read by immunoSEQ multiplex PCR, and TCRdb kept only the in-frame ones, dropping some. This repertoire shows approximately 160,000 clones, roughly 80% found once; its top ten account for about 5.6%. The sequenced sample consisted of PBMCs. The sequence was obtained from a man under 40 in good health and CMV-seropositive. This chain links TRBV10-2 with TRBJ1-2, with no clear D. The CDR3 coding sequence is TGCGCCAGCTCCTCCGGGAGCAACTATGGCTACACCTTC. Amino acids: CASSSGSNYGYTF.